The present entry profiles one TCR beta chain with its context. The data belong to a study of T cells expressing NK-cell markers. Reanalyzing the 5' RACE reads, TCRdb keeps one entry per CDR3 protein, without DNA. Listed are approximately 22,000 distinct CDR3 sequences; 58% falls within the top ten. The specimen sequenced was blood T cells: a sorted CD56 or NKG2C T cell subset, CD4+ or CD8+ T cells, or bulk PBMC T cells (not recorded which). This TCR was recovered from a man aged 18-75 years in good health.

The CDR3 loop reads CASSELGDQPQHF. This rearrangement joins TRBV19 to TRBJ1-5; the D gene TCRdb calls, TRBD1, cannot be checked with no DNA. Per germline, CDR1 LNHDA and CDR2 SQIVND (reference sequence). The CDR3 is made up of 13 amino acids.